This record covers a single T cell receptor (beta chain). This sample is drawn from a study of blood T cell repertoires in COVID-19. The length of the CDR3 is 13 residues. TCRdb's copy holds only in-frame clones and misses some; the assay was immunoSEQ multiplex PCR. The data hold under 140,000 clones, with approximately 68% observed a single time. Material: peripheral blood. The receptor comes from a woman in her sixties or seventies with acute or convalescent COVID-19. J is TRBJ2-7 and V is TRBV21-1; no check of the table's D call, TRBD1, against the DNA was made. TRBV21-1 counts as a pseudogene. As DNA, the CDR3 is TGTGCCAGCAACCGGACAGGTTCCTACGAGCAGTACTTC. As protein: CASNRTGSYEQYF.